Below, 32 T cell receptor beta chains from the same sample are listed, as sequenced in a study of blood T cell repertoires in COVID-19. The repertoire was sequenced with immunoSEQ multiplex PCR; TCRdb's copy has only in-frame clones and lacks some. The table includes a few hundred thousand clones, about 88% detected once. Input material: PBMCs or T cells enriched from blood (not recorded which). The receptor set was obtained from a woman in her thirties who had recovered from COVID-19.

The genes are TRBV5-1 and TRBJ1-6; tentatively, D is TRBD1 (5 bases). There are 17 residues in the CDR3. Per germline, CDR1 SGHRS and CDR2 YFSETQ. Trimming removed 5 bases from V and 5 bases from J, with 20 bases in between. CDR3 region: CASRVGEDNQDNSPLHF. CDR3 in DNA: TGCGCCAGCAGAGTTGGGGAGGACAATCAAGATAATTCACCCCTCCACTTT.

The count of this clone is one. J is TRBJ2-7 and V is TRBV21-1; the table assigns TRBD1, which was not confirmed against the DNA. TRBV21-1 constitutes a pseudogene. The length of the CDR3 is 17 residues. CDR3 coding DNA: TGTGCCAGCAGCCTATACCGGCCGGGACAGGGATTTAGCGAGCAGTACTTC. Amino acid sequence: CASSLYRPGQGFSEQYF.

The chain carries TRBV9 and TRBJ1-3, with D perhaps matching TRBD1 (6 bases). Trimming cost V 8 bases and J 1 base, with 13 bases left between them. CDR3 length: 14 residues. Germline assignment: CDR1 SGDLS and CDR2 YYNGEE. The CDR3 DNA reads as TGTGCCAGTAGTACAGGGTGGTCTGGAAACACCATATATTTT. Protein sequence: CASSTGWSGNTIYF.

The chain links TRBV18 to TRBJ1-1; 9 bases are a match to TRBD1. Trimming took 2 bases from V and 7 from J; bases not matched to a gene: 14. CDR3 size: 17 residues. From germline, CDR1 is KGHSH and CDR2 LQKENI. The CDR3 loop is CASSPKAGQGIVGEAFF. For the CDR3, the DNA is TGTGCCAGCTCACCAAAGGCGGGACAGGGTATTGTCGGTGAAGCTTTCTTT.

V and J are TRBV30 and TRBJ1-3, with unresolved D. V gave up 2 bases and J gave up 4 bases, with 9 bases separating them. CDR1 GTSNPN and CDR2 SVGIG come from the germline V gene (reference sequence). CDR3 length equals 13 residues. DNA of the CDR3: TGTGCCTGGAGTTTCAGGCCAGGAAACACCATATATTTT. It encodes CAWSFRPGNTIYF.

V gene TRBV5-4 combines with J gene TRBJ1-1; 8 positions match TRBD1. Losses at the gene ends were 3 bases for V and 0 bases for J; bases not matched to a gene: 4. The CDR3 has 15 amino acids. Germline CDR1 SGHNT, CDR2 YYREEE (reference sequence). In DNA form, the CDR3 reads TGTGCCAGCAGCTACGGACAGGGTATGAACACTGAAGCTTTCTTT. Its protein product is CASSYGQGMNTEAFF.

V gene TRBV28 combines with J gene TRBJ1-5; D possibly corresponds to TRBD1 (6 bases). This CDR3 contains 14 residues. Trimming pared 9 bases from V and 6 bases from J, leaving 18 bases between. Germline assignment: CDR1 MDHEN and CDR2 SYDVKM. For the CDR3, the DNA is TGTGCCAGTCTCGAAACCCGGGGGGCTCAGCCCCAGCATTTT. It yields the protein CASLETRGAQPQHF.

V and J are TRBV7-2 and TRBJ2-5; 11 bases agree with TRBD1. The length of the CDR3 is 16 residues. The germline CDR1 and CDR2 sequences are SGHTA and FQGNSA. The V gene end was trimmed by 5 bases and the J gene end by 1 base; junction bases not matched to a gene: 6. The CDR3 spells CASSGQGANFQETQYF. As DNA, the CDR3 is TGTGCCAGCAGCGGACAGGGGGCAAACTTCCAAGAGACCCAGTACTTC.

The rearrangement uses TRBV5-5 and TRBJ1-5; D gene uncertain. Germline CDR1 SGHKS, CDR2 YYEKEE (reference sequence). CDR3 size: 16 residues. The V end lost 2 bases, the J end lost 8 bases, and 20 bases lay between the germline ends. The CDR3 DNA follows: TGTGCCAGCAGCTTCGGGGAGGAAGGATTTGGAAAGCCCCAGCATTTT. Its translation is CASSFGEEGFGKPQHF.

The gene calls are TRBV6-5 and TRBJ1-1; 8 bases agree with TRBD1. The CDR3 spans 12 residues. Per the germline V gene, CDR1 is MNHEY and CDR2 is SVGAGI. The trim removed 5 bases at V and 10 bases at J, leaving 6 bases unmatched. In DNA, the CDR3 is TGTGCCAGCAGTAGACAGGGGAATAGAGCTTTCTTT. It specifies CASSRQGNRAFF.

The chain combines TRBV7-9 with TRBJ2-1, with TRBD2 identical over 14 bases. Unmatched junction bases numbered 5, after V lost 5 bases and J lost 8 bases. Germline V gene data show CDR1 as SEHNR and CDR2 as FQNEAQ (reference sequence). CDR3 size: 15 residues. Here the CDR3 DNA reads TGTGCCAGCAGCCCGCGACTAGCGGGAGGGGATGAGCAGTTCTTC. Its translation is CASSPRLAGGDEQFF.

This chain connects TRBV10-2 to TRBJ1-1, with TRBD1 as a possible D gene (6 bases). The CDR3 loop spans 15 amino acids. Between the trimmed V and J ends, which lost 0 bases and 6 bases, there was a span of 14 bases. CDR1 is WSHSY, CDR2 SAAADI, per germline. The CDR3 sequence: CASSESAQGRAEAFF. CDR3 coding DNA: TGCGCCAGCAGTGAGTCAGCACAGGGCCGAGCTGAAGCTTTCTTT.

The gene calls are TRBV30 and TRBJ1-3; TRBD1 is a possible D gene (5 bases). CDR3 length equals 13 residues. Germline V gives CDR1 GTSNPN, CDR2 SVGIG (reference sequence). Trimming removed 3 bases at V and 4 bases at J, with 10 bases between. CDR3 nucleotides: TGTGCCTGGAGCCCAGGGCGCGGAAACACCATATATTTT. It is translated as CAWSPGRGNTIYF.

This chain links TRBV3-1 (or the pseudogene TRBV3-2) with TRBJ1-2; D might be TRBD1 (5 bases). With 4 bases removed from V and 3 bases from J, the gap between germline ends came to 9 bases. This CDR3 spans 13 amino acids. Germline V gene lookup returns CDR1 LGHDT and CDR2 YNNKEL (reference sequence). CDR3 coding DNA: TGTGCCAGCAGCCCTTGGGGGGACTATGGCTACACCTTC. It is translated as CASSPWGDYGYTF.

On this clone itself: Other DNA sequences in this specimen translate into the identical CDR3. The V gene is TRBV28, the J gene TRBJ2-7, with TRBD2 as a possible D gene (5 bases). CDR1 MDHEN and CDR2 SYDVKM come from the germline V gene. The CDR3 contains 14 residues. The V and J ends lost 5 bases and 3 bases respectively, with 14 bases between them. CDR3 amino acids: CASSPPGLSYEQYF. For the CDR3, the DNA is TGTGCCAGCAGTCCCCCCGGACTCAGCTACGAGCAGTACTTC.

CDR3 in amino acids: CASSAGTGSTYEQYF. The CDR3 DNA reads TGTGCCAGTAGTGCCGGGACAGGGTCTACTTACGAGCAGTACTTC. V and J are TRBV19 and TRBJ2-7, with TRBD1 identical over 9 bases. The CDR3 covers 15 residues. V was pared by 5 bases and J by 4 bases, with 9 bases of the junction left unmatched. Germline lookup yields CDR1 LNHDA and CDR2 SQIVND (reference sequence).

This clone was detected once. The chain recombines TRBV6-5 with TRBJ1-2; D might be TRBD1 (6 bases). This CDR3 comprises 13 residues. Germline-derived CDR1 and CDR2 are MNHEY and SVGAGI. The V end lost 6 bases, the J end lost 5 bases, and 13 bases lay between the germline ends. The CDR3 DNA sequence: TGTGCCAGCAGCCCCCAAGGGACATATGGCTACACCTTC. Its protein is CASSPQGTYGYTF.

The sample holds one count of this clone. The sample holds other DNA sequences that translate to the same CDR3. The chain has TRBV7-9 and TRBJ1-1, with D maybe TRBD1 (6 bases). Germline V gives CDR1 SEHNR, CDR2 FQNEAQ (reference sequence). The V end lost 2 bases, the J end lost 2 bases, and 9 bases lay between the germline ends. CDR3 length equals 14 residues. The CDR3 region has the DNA TGTGCCAGCAGCTTACAACAGGGCAACACTGAAGCTTTCTTT. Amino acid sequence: CASSLQQGNTEAFF.

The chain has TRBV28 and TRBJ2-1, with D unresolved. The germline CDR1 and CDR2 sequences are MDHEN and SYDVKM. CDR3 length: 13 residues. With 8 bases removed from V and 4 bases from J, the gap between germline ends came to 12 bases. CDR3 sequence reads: CASPPYSYNEQFF. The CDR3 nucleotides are TGTGCCAGCCCCCCGTATTCTTACAATGAGCAGTTCTTC.

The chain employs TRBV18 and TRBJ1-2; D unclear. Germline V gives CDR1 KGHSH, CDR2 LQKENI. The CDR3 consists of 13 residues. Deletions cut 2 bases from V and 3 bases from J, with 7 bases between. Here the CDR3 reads CASSPSEDYGYTF. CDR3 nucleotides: TGTGCCAGCTCACCATCAGAGGACTATGGCTACACCTTC.

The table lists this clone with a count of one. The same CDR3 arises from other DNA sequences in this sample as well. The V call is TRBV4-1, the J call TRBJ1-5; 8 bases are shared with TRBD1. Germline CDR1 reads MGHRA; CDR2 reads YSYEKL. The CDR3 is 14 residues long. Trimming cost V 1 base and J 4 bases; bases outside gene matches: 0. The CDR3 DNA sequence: TGCGCCAGCAGCCAAGGGACAGGGAATCAGCCCCAGCATTTT. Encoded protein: CASSQGTGNQPQHF.

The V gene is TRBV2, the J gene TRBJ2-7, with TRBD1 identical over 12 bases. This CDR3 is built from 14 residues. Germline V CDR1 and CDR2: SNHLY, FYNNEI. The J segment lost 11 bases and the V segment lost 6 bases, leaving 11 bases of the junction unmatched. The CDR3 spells CASRAGTGGAQKYF. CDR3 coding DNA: TGTGCCAGCAGGGCCGGGACAGGGGGCGCACAGAAGTACTTC.

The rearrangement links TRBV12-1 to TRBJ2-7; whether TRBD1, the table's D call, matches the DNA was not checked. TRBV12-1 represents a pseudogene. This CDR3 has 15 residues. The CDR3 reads CASSIPGQGALEQYF. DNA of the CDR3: TGTGCCAGCAGCATTCCGGGACAGGGGGCGTTGGAGCAGTACTTC.

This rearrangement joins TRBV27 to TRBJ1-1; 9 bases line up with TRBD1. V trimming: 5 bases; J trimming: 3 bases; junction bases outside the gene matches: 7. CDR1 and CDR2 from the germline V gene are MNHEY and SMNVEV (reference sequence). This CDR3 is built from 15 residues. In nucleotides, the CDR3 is TGTGCCAGCAGTCCGGGACAGGGAGTGCACACTGAAGCTTTCTTT. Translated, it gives CASSPGQGVHTEAFF.

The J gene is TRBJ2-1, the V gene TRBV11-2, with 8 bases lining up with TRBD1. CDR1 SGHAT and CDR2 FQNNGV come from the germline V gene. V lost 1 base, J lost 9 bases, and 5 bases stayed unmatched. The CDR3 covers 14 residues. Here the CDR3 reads CASSLGQGLAEQFF. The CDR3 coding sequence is TGTGCCAGCAGCTTAGGACAGGGGTTGGCTGAGCAGTTCTTC.

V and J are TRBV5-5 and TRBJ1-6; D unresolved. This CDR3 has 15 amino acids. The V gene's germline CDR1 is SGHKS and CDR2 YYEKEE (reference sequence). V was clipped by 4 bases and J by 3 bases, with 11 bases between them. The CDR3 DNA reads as TGTGCCAGCAGCCTGCCGGGAAACTATAATTCACCCCTCCACTTT. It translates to CASSLPGNYNSPLHF. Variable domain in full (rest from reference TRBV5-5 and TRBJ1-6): DAGVTQSPTHLIKTRGQQVTLRCSPISGHKSVSWYQQVLGQGPQFIFQYYEKEERGRGNFPDRFSARQFPNYSSELNVNALLLGDSALYLCASSLPGNYNSPLHFGNGTRLTVT.

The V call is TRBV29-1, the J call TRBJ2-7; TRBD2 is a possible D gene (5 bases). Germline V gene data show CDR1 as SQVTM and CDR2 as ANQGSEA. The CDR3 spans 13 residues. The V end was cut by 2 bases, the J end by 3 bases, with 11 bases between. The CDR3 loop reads CSVERMEDYEQYF. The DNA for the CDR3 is TGCAGCGTTGAAAGGATGGAGGACTACGAGCAGTACTTC.

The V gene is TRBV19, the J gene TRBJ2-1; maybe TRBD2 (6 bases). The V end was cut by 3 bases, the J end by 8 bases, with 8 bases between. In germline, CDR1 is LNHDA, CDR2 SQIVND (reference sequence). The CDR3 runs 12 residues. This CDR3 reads CASSISGDEQFF. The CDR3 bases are TGTGCCAGTAGTATTAGCGGCGATGAGCAGTTCTTC.

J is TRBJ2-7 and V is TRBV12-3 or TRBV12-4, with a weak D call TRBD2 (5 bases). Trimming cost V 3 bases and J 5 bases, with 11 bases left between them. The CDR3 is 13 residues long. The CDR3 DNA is TGTGCCAGCAGTTTCTACGGTAGCGACGAGCAGTACTTC. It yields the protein CASSFYGSDEQYF.

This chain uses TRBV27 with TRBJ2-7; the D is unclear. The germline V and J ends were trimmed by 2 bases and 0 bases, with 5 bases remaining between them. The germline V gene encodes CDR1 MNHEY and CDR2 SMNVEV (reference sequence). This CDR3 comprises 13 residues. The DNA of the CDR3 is TGTGCCAGCAGTTTAGCTAGCTCCTACGAGCAGTACTTC. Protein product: CASSLASSYEQYF.

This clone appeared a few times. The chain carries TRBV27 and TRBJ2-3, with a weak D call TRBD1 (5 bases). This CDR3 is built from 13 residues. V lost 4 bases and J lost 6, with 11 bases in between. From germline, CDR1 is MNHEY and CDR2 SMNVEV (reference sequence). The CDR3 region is CASSYTYRDTQYF. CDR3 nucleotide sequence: TGTGCCAGCAGTTACACTTACAGGGATACGCAGTATTTT.

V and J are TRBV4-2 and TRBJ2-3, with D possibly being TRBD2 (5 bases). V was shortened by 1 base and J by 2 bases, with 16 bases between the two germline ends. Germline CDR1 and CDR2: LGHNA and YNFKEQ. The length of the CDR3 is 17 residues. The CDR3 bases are TGTGCCAGCAGCCAAGCTTTCCGGGAATCCGCCACAGATACGCAGTATTTT. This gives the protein CASSQAFRESATDTQYF.